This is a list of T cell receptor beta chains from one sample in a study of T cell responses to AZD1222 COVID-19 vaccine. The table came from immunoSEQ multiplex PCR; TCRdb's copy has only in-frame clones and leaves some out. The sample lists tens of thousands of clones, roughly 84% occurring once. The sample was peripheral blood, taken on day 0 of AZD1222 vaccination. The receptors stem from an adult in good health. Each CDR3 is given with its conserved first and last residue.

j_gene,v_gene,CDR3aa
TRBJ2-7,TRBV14,CASSKDRDRGTYEQYF
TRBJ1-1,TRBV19,CASSQVLITEAFF
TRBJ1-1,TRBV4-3,CASSQDRVDTEAFF
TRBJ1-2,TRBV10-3,CAISEKRQGEGGYTF
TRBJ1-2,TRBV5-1,CASRENYGYTF
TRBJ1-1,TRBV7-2,CASSLQNTEAFF
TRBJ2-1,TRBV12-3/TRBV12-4,CASSFSRGEQFF
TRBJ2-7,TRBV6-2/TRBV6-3,CASSYASRRGYEQYF
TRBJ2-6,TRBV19,CASSRGLHFSGANVLTF
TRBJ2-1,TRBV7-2,CASKGTSDDNEQFF
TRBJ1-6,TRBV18,CASSPPIQGDNSPLHF
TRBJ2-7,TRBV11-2,CASSHTDRALEQYF
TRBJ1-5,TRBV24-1,CATSDSNQPQHF
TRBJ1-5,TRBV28,CAIRGTVNQPQHF
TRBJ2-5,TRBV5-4,CASSSPGRQETQYF
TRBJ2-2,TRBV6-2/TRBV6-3,CASSAIPLNTGELFF
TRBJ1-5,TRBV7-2,CASSPKGGGGQPQHF
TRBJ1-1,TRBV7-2,CASSLFEGLNTEAFF
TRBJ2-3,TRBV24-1,CATSEPSPAGGLDTQYF
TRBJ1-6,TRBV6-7,CASSYSKDSYNSPLHF
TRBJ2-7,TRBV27,CASSLVGHYEQYF
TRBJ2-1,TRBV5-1,CASSPGTTRFNEQFF